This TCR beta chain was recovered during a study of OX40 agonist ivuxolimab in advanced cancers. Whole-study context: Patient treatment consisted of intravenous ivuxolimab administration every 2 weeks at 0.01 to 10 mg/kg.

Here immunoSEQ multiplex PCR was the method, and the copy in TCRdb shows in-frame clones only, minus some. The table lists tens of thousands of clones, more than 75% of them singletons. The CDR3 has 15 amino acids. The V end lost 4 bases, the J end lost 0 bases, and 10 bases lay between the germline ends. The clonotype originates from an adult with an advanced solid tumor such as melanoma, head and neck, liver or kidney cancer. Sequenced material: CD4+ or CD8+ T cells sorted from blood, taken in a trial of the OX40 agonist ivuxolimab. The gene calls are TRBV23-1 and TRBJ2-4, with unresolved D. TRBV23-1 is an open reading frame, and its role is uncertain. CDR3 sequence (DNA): TGCGCCAGCAGTCGCGCAGCGTTAGCCAAAAACATTCAGTACTTC. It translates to CASSRAALAKNIQYF.